This T cell receptor (beta chain) is from a study of blood T cell repertoires in COVID-19. Study overall: Acute and convalescent COVID-19 specimens originated in the United States, Italy and Spain. PBMCs, B-cell-depleted T cells, or T cells provided the cDNA or gDNA that made up the material.

Original processing notes: How many nucleated cells were present was estimated from reference gene primer amplification. The method was immunoSEQ multiplex PCR; TCRdb's version includes in-frame clones alone and lacks a portion of them. V, J and clone size were drawn from that table, and D and trimming were deduced from the DNA. The data contain more than 100,000 clones, approximately 90% of them singletons. The germline gives CDR1 LGHDT, CDR2 YNNKEL (reference sequence). CDR3 length: 13 residues. V was trimmed by 4 bases and J by 12 bases, leaving 16 bases between them. The chain couples TRBV3-1 (or the pseudogene TRBV3-2) to TRBJ2-1; D perhaps matches TRBD2 (7 bases). This sequence originates from a man aged 50 or older with active or convalescent COVID-19. Sequencing was done on a sample of peripheral blood. CDR3 protein: CASSPTLRGAQFF. CDR3 in DNA: TGTGCCAGCAGCCCGACCCTCCGGGGGGCGCAGTTCTTC.